This T cell receptor beta chain originates from a study of T cells in Graves' hyperthyroidism and ophthalmopathy. Each diagnosis was grounded in clinical symptoms, serum thyroxine and TRAb, thyroid ultrasound, and orbital computed tomography. RNA transcripts served as the template for amplifying TCR beta CDR3 regions. With the HTBI primer set, the TCR CDR3 went through a first round of RT-PCR. Via MiXCR, TCRdb re-called the multiplex PCR reads, giving one row per CDR3 protein. The sample records 500,000 to 550,000 distinct CDR3 sequences, roughly 20% being singletons. This clonotype was seen at least ten times. The germline V and J ends were trimmed by 6 bases and 4 bases, with 12 bases remaining between them. The CDR3 has 13 residues. The germline V gene encodes CDR1 MNHNS and CDR2 SASEGT.

Sample: blood. This receptor was identified in a man younger than 35 with Graves' hyperthyroidism. The rearrangement uses TRBV6-1 and TRBJ1-1, with D unclear. CDR3 in amino acids: CASSMAEITEAFF. As DNA, the CDR3 is TGTGCCAGCAGCATGGCAGAGATCACTGAAGCTTTCTTT.